This T cell receptor beta chain is drawn from a study of regulatory T cells in long-lasting Graves disease. Study observations and caveats: Segments TRBV28, TRBJ1-2 and TRBJ2-5 showed preferential usage in persistent disease. Newly diagnosed Graves' patients had higher TCR diversity than persistent ones. Clonotypes that were public and shared totalled around 2,700 in persistent patients versus 800 to 1,000 in new patients.

Construction of the TCR beta libraries employed iRepertoire HTBI primers in conjunction with Arm-PCR of CDR3 regions. TCRdb analysed the multiplex PCR reads with MiXCR anew, one entry per CDR3 protein. Here the sample spans approximately 400,000 distinct CDR3 sequences, 15% being singletons. This clonotype was picked up many times. Its target is unknown. The time point was: newly diagnosed GD, antithyroid drugs for less than 3 months. From PBMCs, RNA was extracted and then used to make the TCR library. This CDR3 is built from 15 residues. V gave up 6 bases and J gave up 0 bases; unmatched junction bases: 3. Germline CDR1 is MGHRA and CDR2 is YSYEKL. Separately, the same data were catalogued under a study of T cells in Graves' hyperthyroidism and ophthalmopathy.

The chain employs TRBV4-1 and TRBJ2-3; TRBD2 matches 10 bases. Sample: peripheral blood mononuclear cells (PBMCs), taken at new diagnosis, from a patient treated with antithyroid drugs. The sequence came from a woman in her 30s with Graves disease. The CDR3 here is CASRLAGSSTDTQYF. CDR3 DNA: TGCGCCAGCAGACTAGCGGGATCTAGCACAGATACGCAGTATTTT.